A selection of T cell receptor beta chains follows, all from one sample in a study of T cells in Graves' hyperthyroidism and ophthalmopathy. TCRdb reprocessed the multiplex PCR reads with MiXCR, giving one entry per CDR3 protein. The sample has roughly 800,000 distinct CDR3 sequences, around 38% seen once. The sample consisted of blood. The source is a man between 18 and 29 years old with Graves' hyperthyroidism. Both conserved end residues are part of each CDR3. Each record gives: D gene, V gene, J gene, clone size, CDR3 DNA, CDR3 protein. A D gene is named only where the DNA matches it firmly. Not every row has a clone size; where given, it reads once, few, many or a size class.

NA,TRBV19,TRBJ2-6,many,TGTGCCAGTAGTATTGAACGTTTCTCTGGGGCCAACGTCCTGACTTTC,CASSIERFSGANVLTF
TRBD1,TRBV20-1,TRBJ2-7,NA,TGCAGTGCTAGGGCCGGGACAGGGCACGAGCAGTACTTC,CSARAGTGHEQYF
TRBD2,TRBV7-3,TRBJ2-5,few,TGTGCCAGCAGCCCTGGGACTAGCGGGGACGTTGCGCAAGAGACCCAGTACTTC,CASSPGTSGDVAQETQYF
TRBD1,TRBV7-2,TRBJ2-5,few,TGTGCCAGCAGCTTAGTCGGACAGGGGACTGAAGAGACCCAGTACTTC,CASSLVGQGTEETQYF
NA,TRBV19,TRBJ1-2,once,TGTGCCAGTAGTCCAGGTGAGGGAAAGGACTATGGCAACACCTTC,CASSPGEGKDYGNTF
NA,TRBV10-3,TRBJ1-1,NA,TGTGCCACCCAAGACTTAAACACTGAAGCTTTCTTT,CATQDLNTEAFF
NA,TRBV7-9,TRBJ1-1,NA,TGTGCCAGCAGCCCCTCCAATACAGGTGAAGCTTTCTTT,CASSPSNTGEAFF
NA,TRBV7-2,TRBJ2-5,NA,TGTGCCAGCAGAATCAGGGCTGCTTGGGGGGAGACCCAGTACTTC,CASRIRAAWGETQYF
NA,TRBV5-4,TRBJ2-2,few,TGTGCCAGCAGCTTGGTTGTCGGCATAACCGGGGAGCTGTTTTTT,CASSLVVGITGELFF
TRBD1,TRBV5-1,TRBJ1-4,NA,TGCGCCAGCAGAGGACAGGGCGCTAATGAAAAACTGTTTTTT,CASRGQGANEKLFF
NA,TRBV29-1,TRBJ2-2,NA,TGCAGCGTTCAGAGTCTGGGGCACCGGTCCGGGGAGCTGTTTTTT,CSVQSLGHRSGELFF
NA,TRBV4-1,TRBJ2-5,NA,TGCGCCAGCAGCCAAGGGGTCAGTTCAGAGACCCAGTACTTC,CASSQGVSSETQYF
NA,TRBV7-2,TRBJ2-5,many,TGTGCCAGCAGCAAGCAGGGTTGGGAGACCCAGTACTTC,CASSKQGWETQYF
TRBD1,TRBV7-9,TRBJ1-1,NA,TGTGCCAGCAGTACCGACAGGGGGCTCAGTGAAGCTTTCTTT,CASSTDRGLSEAFF
NA,TRBV5-4,TRBJ1-6,NA,TGTGCCAGCAGCTTGATAACTGAAGATAATTCACCCCTCCACTTT,CASSLITEDNSPLHF
NA,TRBV6-1,TRBJ1-1,few,TGTGCCAGCAGTCCGAAAGGGGTAGGGACTGAAGCTTTCTTT,CASSPKGVGTEAFF
NA,TRBV9,TRBJ2-2,few,TGTGCCAGCAGCGGTGGACAGTTTACCGGGGAGCTGTTTTTT,CASSGGQFTGELFF